These 5 T cell receptor beta chains share one sample of origin, sequenced in a study of blood T cell repertoires in COVID-19. TCRdb's copy holds only in-frame clones and misses some; the assay was immunoSEQ multiplex PCR. Here the sample spans nearly 15,000 clones, around 89% being singletons. Sequencing was performed on peripheral blood. The receptors derive from a human donor in a cohort sampled during active COVID-19.

The CDR3: CASSRSPAYNEQFF. CDR3 DNA: TGTGCCAGCAGTAGAAGCCCGGCCTACAATGAGCAGTTCTTC. V and J are TRBV6-5 and TRBJ2-1; D is unresolved. V was pared by 5 bases and J by 2 bases, with 10 bases between. This CDR3 contains 14 residues. Germline CDR1 reads MNHEY; CDR2 reads SVGAGI.

This rearrangement joins TRBV6-5 to TRBJ1-3, with D unresolved. The CDR3 has 14 amino acids. V lost 7 bases and J lost 4, with 14 bases in between. Germline loops: CDR1 MNHEY, CDR2 SVGAGI. This chain's CDR3 is CASIEGGKGNTIYF. CDR3 bases: TGTGCCAGCATCGAGGGCGGGAAAGGAAACACCATATATTTT.

In its sample, this clone was seen a few times. The chain couples TRBV6-5 to TRBJ2-5; weak D call: TRBD1 (6 bases). V was cut by 5 bases and J by 7 bases, with 11 bases left in between. The CDR3 consists of 12 residues. CDR1 and CDR2 (germline): MNHEY, SVGAGI. The CDR3 DNA follows: TGTGCCAGCAGTCAGGGGTCCGGGACCCAGTACTTC. Residues: CASSQGSGTQYF.

The chain combines TRBV18 with TRBJ2-1, with D possibly being TRBD1 (6 bases). The length of the CDR3 is 14 residues. The germline CDR1 and CDR2 sequences are KGHSH and LQKENI. Between the trimmed V and J ends, which lost 8 bases and 5 bases, there was a span of 16 bases. CDR3 loop: CASLILQGNNEQFF. The CDR3 nucleotides read TGTGCCAGCCTGATCTTACAGGGCAACAATGAGCAGTTCTTC.

This clone was counted between two and nine times. The rearrangement joins TRBV30 to TRBJ1-2; no clear D. The CDR3 covers 12 residues. CDR1 is GTSNPN, CDR2 SVGIG, per germline (reference sequence). The V and J ends lost 2 bases and 8 bases respectively, with 12 bases between them. The CDR3, as DNA: TGTGCCTGGAGTCCCAAGGAGGGCGGCTACACCTTC. Amino acids: CAWSPKEGGYTF. The variable domain in full, with the rest retrieved from reference TRBV30 and TRBJ1-2, is SQTIHQWPATLVQPVGSPLSLECTVEGTSNPNLYWYRQAAGRGLQLLFYSVGIGQISSEVPQNLSASRPQDRQFILSSKKLLLSDSGFYLCAWSPKEGGYTFGSGTRLTVV.